A selection of T cell receptor beta chains follows, all from one sample in a study of ipilimumab plus nivolumab after autologous stem cell transplantation. The table came from immunoSEQ multiplex PCR; TCRdb's copy has only in-frame clones and leaves some out. The sample holds some 43,000 clones, over 75% seen once. Sequenced here: PBMCs, sampled in a trial of ipilimumab plus nivolumab as post-transplant consolidation. The receptors here all came from a male donor with multiple myeloma. Each CDR3 is given with its conserved first and last residue. The D gene is left open where the match is weak. The listing skips clone size in some rows; elsewhere it reads once, few, many or a size class.

clone_size	j_call	v_call	d_call	cdr3_aa	cdr3_nt
few	TRBJ1-6	TRBV11-1	.	CASSLQPGLSSYNSPLHF	TGTGCCAGCAGCCTGCAACCTGGGCTGAGCTCCTATAATTCACCCCTCCACTTT
.	TRBJ2-6	TRBV19	.	CASSISGGAGANVLTF	TGTGCCAGTAGTATCTCTGGCGGGGCTGGGGCCAACGTCCTGACTTTC
.	TRBJ1-1	TRBV5-1	.	CASSSALMNTEAFF	TGCGCCAGCAGCTCGGCCCTGATGAACACTGAAGCTTTCTTT
.	TRBJ1-5	TRBV19	.	CASKEGGYTLLGSNQPQHF	TGTGCCAGTAAAGAAGGCGGCTACACCCTCTTGGGGAGCAATCAGCCCCAGCATTTT
few	TRBJ2-5	TRBV7-2	TRBD1	CASSLSGGQGQETQYF	TGTGCCAGCAGCTTATCGGGGGGACAGGGGCAAGAGACCCAGTACTTC
.	TRBJ1-2	TRBV7-2	TRBD1	CASSPLGTGGLNYGYTF	TGTGCCAGCAGTCCCCTAGGGACAGGGGGCCTTAACTATGGCTACACCTTC
few	TRBJ2-3	TRBV5-5	TRBD2	CASSSRGSGSAIDTQYF	TGTGCCAGCAGCTCGCGGGGTAGCGGGAGTGCTATAGATACGCAGTATTTT
.	TRBJ2-2	TRBV7-2	.	CASSLVGTNTGELFF	TGTGCCAGCAGCCTCGTTGGGACGAACACCGGGGAGCTGTTTTTT
.	TRBJ2-5	TRBV28	.	CASTDPGRSFETQYF	TGTGCCAGCACCGACCCGGGCAGGTCTTTCGAGACCCAGTACTTC
.	TRBJ2-6	TRBV6-1	.	CASETVSGANVLTF	TGTGCCAGCGAAACCGTCTCTGGGGCCAACGTCCTGACTTTC
.	TRBJ2-1	TRBV6-6	.	CASSPGSSYNEQFF	TGTGCCAGCAGCCCAGGGAGCTCCTACAATGAGCAGTTCTTC
.	TRBJ2-3	TRBV5-4	TRBD1	CASSFGTARSTDTQYF	TGTGCCAGCAGCTTCGGGACAGCGAGGAGCACAGATACGCAGTATTTT
once	TRBJ1-5	TRBV29-1	.	CSVYEGGNQPQHF	TGCAGCGTTTATGAGGGGGGCAATCAGCCCCAGCATTTT
.	TRBJ2-4	TRBV6-1	TRBD2	CASRGGLTKNIQYF	TGTGCCAGCAGGGGAGGGTTGACCAAAAACATTCAGTACTTC
once	TRBJ2-7	TRBV4-3	TRBD1	CASSQTGGSSYEQYF	TGCGCCAGCAGCCAGACAGGGGGTTCATCCTACGAGCAGTACTTC
.	TRBJ1-6	TRBV28	TRBD1	CASSSGQGAHSPLHF	TGTGCCAGCAGTTCCGGACAGGGGGCGCATTCACCCCTCCACTTT
.	TRBJ1-1	TRBV30	TRBD1	CAIDRGGAAFF	TGTGCTATTGACAGGGGGGGAGCAGCTTTCTTT
.	TRBJ1-2	TRBV7-9	.	CASSLSRSEVEGYTF	TGTGCCAGCAGCTTAAGCAGATCAGAGGTGGAGGGCTACACCTTC
.	TRBJ2-7	TRBV19	.	CASSTQRGTGGEQYF	TGTGCCAGTAGTACCCAGCGAGGGACCGGTGGGGAGCAGTACTTC
.	TRBJ2-3	TRBV5-1	TRBD1	CASSPGQGTDTQYF	TGCGCCAGCAGCCCAGGACAGGGCACAGATACGCAGTATTTT
.	TRBJ1-2	TRBV27	TRBD1	CASSSPGQGGGYTF	TGTGCCAGCAGCTCACCGGGACAGGGGGGAGGCTACACCTTC
.	TRBJ1-5	TRBV5-1	.	CASSRPGHANQPQHF	TGCGCCAGCAGCCGCCCGGGACACGCAAATCAGCCCCAGCATTTT
.	TRBJ1-1	TRBV18	.	CASSPAQGNTEAFF	TGTGCCAGCTCACCTGCGCAGGGAAACACTGAAGCTTTCTTT
.	TRBJ1-4	TRBV2	TRBD1	CASRGPLGQGAWATNEKLFF	TGTGCCAGCAGGGGCCCCCTCGGACAGGGGGCATGGGCAACTAATGAAAAACTGTTTTTT
once	TRBJ2-1	TRBV7-3	.	CASSLSLGNEQFF	TGTGCCAGCAGCTTATCCTTGGGGAACGAGCAGTTCTTC